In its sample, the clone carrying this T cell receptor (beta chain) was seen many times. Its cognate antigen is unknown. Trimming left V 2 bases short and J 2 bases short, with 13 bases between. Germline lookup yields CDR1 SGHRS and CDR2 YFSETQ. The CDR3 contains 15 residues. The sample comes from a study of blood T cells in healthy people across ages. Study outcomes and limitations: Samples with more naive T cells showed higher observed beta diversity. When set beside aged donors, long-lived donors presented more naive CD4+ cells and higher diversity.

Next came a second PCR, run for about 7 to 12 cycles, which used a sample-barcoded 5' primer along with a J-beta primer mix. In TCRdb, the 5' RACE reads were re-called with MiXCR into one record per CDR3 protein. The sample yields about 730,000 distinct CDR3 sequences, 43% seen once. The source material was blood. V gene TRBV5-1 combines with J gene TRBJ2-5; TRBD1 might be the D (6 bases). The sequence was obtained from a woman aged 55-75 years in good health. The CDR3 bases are TGCGCCAGCAGCTTCGTTCGGGACAAACAAGAGACCCAGTACTTC. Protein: CASSFVRDKQETQYF.